A selection of T cell receptor beta chains follows, all from one sample in a study of tumor and adjacent non-tumor tissue in lung cancer. MiXCR, run by TCRdb on the multiplex PCR reads, gives a single entry per CDR3 protein. Altogether about 79,000 distinct CDR3 sequences are present, roughly 72% being singletons, with the ten largest covering around 10%. Sample: lung tumor tissue. Source of these receptors: a woman in her thirties or forties with non-small cell lung cancer. Each CDR3 is given with its conserved first and last residue. The order of the fields is V gene, J gene, D gene, clone size, CDR3 protein, CDR3 DNA. A D gene is named only where the DNA matches it firmly. Only part of the rows carry a size: once, few, many, or a class if the clone is expanded.

V gene: TRBV25-1
J gene: TRBJ2-1
D gene: TRBD2
clone size: .
CDR3 protein: CASCDTRDYNEQFF
CDR3 DNA: TGTGCCAGCTGTGATACCCGGGACTACAATGAGCAATTCTTC

V gene: TRBV29-1
J gene: TRBJ2-6
D gene: .
clone size: .
CDR3 protein: CSIDFGGSGANVLTF
CDR3 DNA: TGCAGCATTGATTTCGGGGGCTCTGGGGCCAACGTCCTGACCTTC

V gene: TRBV11-2
J gene: TRBJ2-7
D gene: .
clone size: medium-sized
CDR3 protein: CASSPHLRVQSHTYEQYF
CDR3 DNA: TGTGCCAGCAGCCCCCACCTTCGGGTCCAGTCTCATACCTACGAGCAGTACTTC

V gene: TRBV28
J gene: TRBJ2-7
D gene: .
clone size: once
CDR3 protein: CASNWDPVSVDYEQYF
CDR3 DNA: TGTGCCAGCAACTGGGACCCCGTGTCAGTCGATTACGAGCAGTACTTC

V gene: TRBV5-5
J gene: TRBJ2-3
D gene: .
clone size: .
CDR3 protein: CASITLGGGGATETQYF
CDR3 DNA: TGTGCCAGCATCACCTTAGGGGGGGGGGGCGCGACTGAAACGCAGTATTTT

V gene: TRBV10-3
J gene: TRBJ2-3
D gene: .
clone size: .
CDR3 protein: CATINGSTSTDTQYF
CDR3 DNA: TGTGCCACCATTAACGGCTCGACAAGCACAGATACGCAGTATTTT

V gene: TRBV10-3
J gene: TRBJ2-1
D gene: TRBD2
clone size: .
CDR3 protein: CAAGVAGGPREQFF
CDR3 DNA: TGTGCCGCCGGAGTAGCGGGAGGGCCAAGAGAGCAGTTCTTC

V gene: TRBV7-8
J gene: TRBJ1-5
D gene: .
clone size: .
CDR3 protein: CASSRQRAYSNQPQRF
CDR3 DNA: TGTGCCAGCAGCCGACAGAGAGCTTATAGCAATCAGCCCCAGCGATTT

V gene: TRBV10-1
J gene: TRBJ2-7
D gene: TRBD2
clone size: .
CDR3 protein: CASNGQGGTSGRARYEQYF
CDR3 DNA: TGCGCCAGCAACGGACAGGGCGGGACTAGCGGGAGGGCTCGGTACGAGCAGTACTTC

V gene: TRBV6-1
J gene: TRBJ1-5
D gene: TRBD1
clone size: many
CDR3 protein: CASSIDRVMGNQPQHF
CDR3 DNA: TGTGCCAGCAGCATAGACAGGGTAATGGGCAATCAGCCCCAGCATTTT

V gene: TRBV6-6
J gene: TRBJ2-1
D gene: TRBD2
clone size: .
CDR3 protein: CASRYSRGGLENDQFF
CDR3 DNA: TGTGCCAGCAGATACTCCCGGGGGGGGCTAGAGAATGATCAGTTCTTC

V gene: TRBV11-2
J gene: TRBJ2-3
D gene: .
clone size: once
CDR3 protein: CASIALSAAYTQYF
CDR3 DNA: TGTGCCAGCATCGCTCTAAGCGCGGCATATACGCAGTATTTT

V gene: TRBV18
J gene: TRBJ2-1
D gene: TRBD2
clone size: .
CDR3 protein: CASSPWTSGQNNEQFF
CDR3 DNA: TGTGCCAGCTCGCCTTGGACTAGCGGGCAAAACAATGAGCAGTTCTTC

V gene: TRBV6-5
J gene: TRBJ1-1
D gene: TRBD1
clone size: many
CDR3 protein: CASSWDRLNEAFF
CDR3 DNA: TGTGCCAGCAGTTGGGACAGGTTGAATGAAGCTTTCTTT

V gene: TRBV20-1
J gene: TRBJ1-3
D gene: .
clone size: many
CDR3 protein: CSARDYDSGNTIYF
CDR3 DNA: TGCAGTGCTAGAGATTACGACTCTGGAAACACCATATATTTT

V gene: TRBV6-6
J gene: TRBJ1-5
D gene: TRBD1
clone size: .
CDR3 protein: CASALTGVNQPQHF
CDR3 DNA: TGTGCAAGCGCTTTAACAGGGGTAAATCAGCCCCAGCATTTT

V gene: TRBV6-5
J gene: TRBJ1-1
D gene: .
clone size: .
CDR3 protein: CASSPAAAAGGTEALF
CDR3 DNA: TGTGCCAGCTCTCCCGCTGCGGCTGCCGGCGGGACTGAAGCTCTCTTT

V gene: TRBV29-1
J gene: TRBJ2-3
D gene: .
clone size: once
CDR3 protein: CSVTVGTDTQYF
CDR3 DNA: TGCAGCGTTACGGTCGGCACAGATACACAGTATTTT

V gene: TRBV11-2
J gene: TRBJ2-7
D gene: .
clone size: .
CDR3 protein: CVSSLGGGRQYEQYF
CDR3 DNA: TGTGTCAGCAGCTTAGGTGGGGGTAGGCAATACGAGCAATACTTC

V gene: TRBV6-1
J gene: TRBJ2-5
D gene: .
clone size: .
CDR3 protein: CVSTYNGETQYF
CDR3 DNA: TGTGTCAGCACCTACAACGGAGAGACCCAGTACTTC

V gene: TRBV4-2
J gene: TRBJ2-7
D gene: .
clone size: .
CDR3 protein: CPSSNDGASYELYF
CDR3 DNA: TGTCCCAGCAGCAATGATGGCGCATCCTACGAGCTGTACTTC

V gene: TRBV6-5
J gene: TRBJ2-6
D gene: TRBD1
clone size: once
CDR3 protein: CASRREGAGANVLTF
CDR3 DNA: TGTGCCAGCAGACGCGAGGGGGCTGGGGCTAACGTCCTGACTTTC

V gene: TRBV29-1
J gene: TRBJ2-1
D gene: .
clone size: .
CDR3 protein: CSIARLANSNEQFF
CDR3 DNA: TGCAGCATTGCCAGACTGGCGAACTCCAATGAGCAGTTCTTC

V gene: TRBV29-1
J gene: TRBJ2-5
D gene: .
clone size: .
CDR3 protein: CTIGAHQETQYF
CDR3 DNA: TGCACTATAGGTGCTCATCAAGAGACCCAGTACTTC

V gene: TRBV6-5
J gene: TRBJ2-7
D gene: .
clone size: few
CDR3 protein: CASSYGQGRYEQYF
CDR3 DNA: TGTGCCAGCAGTTACGGTCAGGGGCGATACGAGCAGTACTTC

V gene: TRBV6-1
J gene: TRBJ2-2
D gene: .
clone size: .
CDR3 protein: CASTARRNTGELFF
CDR3 DNA: TGTGCCAGCACCGCAAGGCGGAACACCGGGGAGCTGTTCTTT

V gene: TRBV29-1
J gene: TRBJ2-7
D gene: TRBD1
clone size: .
CDR3 protein: CSVQLTGVAYEQYF
CDR3 DNA: TGCAGCGTCCAACTTACAGGGGTGGCCTACGAGCAGTACTTC

V gene: TRBV6-1
J gene: TRBJ2-5
D gene: .
clone size: .
CDR3 protein: CARSGMTDRETRYF
CDR3 DNA: TGTGCCAGAAGTGGAATGACGGATCGGGAGACCCGGTACTTC

V gene: TRBV11-3
J gene: TRBJ2-5
D gene: .
clone size: .
CDR3 protein: CANSPDDLGQETQYF
CDR3 DNA: TGTGCCAACAGCCCGGACGACTTGGGCCAGGAGACCCAGTACTTC

V gene: TRBV28
J gene: TRBJ2-7
D gene: TRBD2
clone size: once
CDR3 protein: CVSSPGLAAREQYF
CDR3 DNA: TGTGTCAGCAGTCCAGGCCTAGCGGCGCGCGAGCAGTATTTC

V gene: TRBV6-6
J gene: TRBJ1-5
D gene: .
clone size: .
CDR3 protein: CTSSLHGYYQPQHF
CDR3 DNA: TGTACCAGCAGTTTACACGGTTACTATCAGCCCCAGCATTTT